These T cell receptor beta chains were read from a single sample in a study of blood T cell repertoires in COVID-19. The repertoire was sequenced with immunoSEQ multiplex PCR; TCRdb's copy has only in-frame clones and lacks some. The table lists 60,000 to 80,000 clones, more than 85% of them singletons. Sequencing was done on a sample of peripheral blood. The receptors shown here come from a man aged 60-69 years with acute or convalescent COVID-19. The CDR3 runs from the conserved cysteine through the conserved F or W. The order of the fields is J gene, D gene, V gene, clone size, CDR3 protein, CDR3 DNA. A D gene is named only where the DNA matches it firmly. The size field is filled for only some rows; it gives once, few, many or a size class.

>TRBJ2-7|NA|TRBV19|NA
CASSYGGAGGSYEQYF
TGTGCCAGTTCTTATGGCGGGGCAGGGGGCTCCTACGAGCAGTACTTC
>TRBJ2-3|TRBD2|TRBV6-5|NA
CASSSLAGVSTDTQYF
TGTGCCAGCAGTTCCTTAGCGGGGGTGAGCACAGATACGCAGTATTTT
>TRBJ2-7|TRBD1|TRBV5-1|NA
CASSEGQTYEQYF
TGCGCCAGCAGCGAGGGACAGACCTACGAGCAGTACTTC
>TRBJ2-4|NA|TRBV18|once
CASSPDWTTLAKNIQYF
TGTGCCAGCTCACCGGACTGGACCACTCTAGCCAAAAACATTCAGTACTTC
>TRBJ1-2|TRBD1|TRBV5-6|NA
CASSPGQGAYGYTF
TGTGCCAGCAGCCCGGGACAGGGGGCCTATGGCTACACCTTC
>TRBJ1-2|NA|TRBV27|NA
CASSLRYSYGYTF
TGTGCCAGCAGTTTAAGATACAGCTATGGCTACACCTTC
>TRBJ2-2|TRBD2|TRBV24-1|NA
CATSEGLAGAKGGELFF
TGTGCCACCAGTGAGGGACTAGCGGGCGCCAAAGGCGGGGAGCTGTTTTTT
>TRBJ2-3|TRBD2|TRBV5-1|NA
CASTGGLLSGHTDTQYF
TGCGCCAGCACGGGGGGACTCCTTAGCGGCCACACAGATACGCAGTATTTT
>TRBJ1-4|TRBD1|TRBV19|NA
CASSKGDRTEKLFF
TGTGCCAGTAGTAAAGGGGACAGGACTGAAAAACTGTTTTTT
>TRBJ2-1|TRBD2|TRBV5-1|once
CASSLNGIVAGYNEQFF
TGCGCCAGCAGCTTAAACGGGATAGTAGCGGGCTACAATGAGCAGTTCTTC
>TRBJ2-7|TRBD1|TRBV28|NA
CASSPTRDSGYEQYF
TGTGCCAGCAGTCCGACTCGGGACAGCGGATACGAGCAGTACTTC
>TRBJ2-7|TRBD2|TRBV10-1|NA
CASSETRGGDSYEQYF
TGCGCCAGCAGTGAGACTCGGGGAGGGGACTCCTACGAGCAGTACTTC
>TRBJ1-1|NA|TRBV6-5|NA
CASIYGGVDTEAFF
TGTGCCAGCATCTATGGGGGGGTCGACACTGAAGCTTTCTTT
>TRBJ1-1|TRBD1|TRBV6-5|NA
CASGQGRTNTEAFF
TGTGCCAGCGGACAGGGACGGACGAACACTGAAGCTTTCTTT
>TRBJ2-1|TRBD2|TRBV6-5|NA
CASRASGWNEQFF
TGTGCCAGCAGGGCTAGCGGATGGAATGAGCAGTTCTTC
>TRBJ2-2|TRBD1|TRBV5-6|NA
CASSGDRGRFGELFF
TGTGCCAGCAGCGGAGACAGGGGGCGATTCGGGGAGCTGTTTTTT
>TRBJ1-2|NA|TRBV24-1|NA
CATSDSYRPYYGYTF
TGTGCCACCAGTGATTCCTACAGGCCCTACTATGGCTACACCTTC
>TRBJ1-5|TRBD1|TRBV6-5|NA
CASTRDRGYQPQHF
TGTGCCAGCACCCGGGACAGGGGTTATCAGCCCCAGCATTTT
>TRBJ2-6|TRBD1|TRBV19|NA
CASSLQGAAGANVLTF
TGTGCCAGTAGTCTGCAGGGGGCGGCTGGGGCCAACGTCCTGACTTTC
>TRBJ2-1|TRBD2|TRBV7-3|NA
CASSPTPGLAGAREQFF
TGTGCCAGCAGCCCTACCCCAGGTCTAGCGGGAGCACGTGAGCAGTTCTTC
>TRBJ1-4|NA|TRBV5-1|NA
CASSPSQGVEKLFF
TGCGCCAGCAGCCCCTCGCAGGGTGTGGAAAAACTGTTTTTT
>TRBJ2-2|TRBD1|TRBV9|NA
CASSVHRDRGTGELFF
TGTGCCAGCAGCGTACATCGAGACAGGGGCACCGGGGAGCTGTTTTTT
>TRBJ2-7|TRBD1|TRBV5-1|NA
CASSFPGQGDEQYF
TGCGCCAGCAGCTTCCCGGGACAGGGGGACGAGCAGTACTTC
>TRBJ1-4|TRBD1|TRBV27|few
CASSSGQSGRTNEKLFF
TGTGCCAGCAGCTCGGGACAGAGTGGTAGGACTAATGAAAAACTGTTTTTT
>TRBJ2-7|NA|TRBV9|NA
CASSQRGGTPYEQYF
TGTGCCAGCAGCCAGAGGGGGGGAACTCCCTACGAGCAGTACTTC
>TRBJ1-5|TRBD1|TRBV18|NA
CASSAGDRVGQPQHF
TGTGCCAGCTCAGCCGGGGACAGGGTCGGCCAGCCCCAGCATTTT
>TRBJ1-6|NA|TRBV12-3/TRBV12-4|NA
CASRSDRNSPLHF
TGTGCCAGCAGATCGGACAGAAATTCACCCCTCCACTTT
>TRBJ2-7|TRBD1|TRBV28|few
CASSSPAGQGSYEQYF
TGTGCCAGCAGTTCCCCGGCGGGACAGGGCTCCTACGAGCAGTACTTC
>TRBJ1-1|TRBD1|TRBV7-3|NA
CASSPGQGRGGTEAFF
TGTGCCAGCAGCCCTGGACAGGGTAGGGGAGGAACTGAAGCTTTCTTT
>TRBJ2-3|NA|TRBV21-1|NA
CASSPRPGTGGHGGRPAQYF
TGTGCCAGCAGCCCTCGCCCCGGGACAGGGGGACACGGCGGGAGGCCGGCGCAGTATTTT